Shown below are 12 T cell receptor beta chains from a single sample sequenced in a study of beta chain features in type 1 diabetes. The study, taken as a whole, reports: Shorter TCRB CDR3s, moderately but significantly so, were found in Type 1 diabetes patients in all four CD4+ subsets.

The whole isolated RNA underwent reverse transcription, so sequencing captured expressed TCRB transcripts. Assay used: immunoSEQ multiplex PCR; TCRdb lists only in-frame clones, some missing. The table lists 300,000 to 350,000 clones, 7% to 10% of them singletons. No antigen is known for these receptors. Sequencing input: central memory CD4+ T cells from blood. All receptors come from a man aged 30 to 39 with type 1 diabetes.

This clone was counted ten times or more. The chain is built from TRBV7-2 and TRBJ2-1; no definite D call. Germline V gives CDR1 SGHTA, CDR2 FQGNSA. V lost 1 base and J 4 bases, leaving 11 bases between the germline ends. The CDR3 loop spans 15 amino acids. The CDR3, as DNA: TGTGCCAGCAGCTTAGGGCAGGCGATGTACAATGAGCAGTTCTTC. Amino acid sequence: CASSLGQAMYNEQFF.

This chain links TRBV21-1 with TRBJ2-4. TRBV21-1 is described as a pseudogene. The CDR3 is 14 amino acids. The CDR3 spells CASRYGDGKNIQYF. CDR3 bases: TGTGCCAGCAGATATGGCGATGGCAAAAACATTCAGTACTTC.

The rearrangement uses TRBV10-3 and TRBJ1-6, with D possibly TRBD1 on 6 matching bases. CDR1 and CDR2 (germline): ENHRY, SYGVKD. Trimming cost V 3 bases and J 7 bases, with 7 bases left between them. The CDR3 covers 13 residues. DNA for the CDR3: TGTGCCATCAGTGATCAGGGGAATTCACCCCTCCACTTT. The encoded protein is CAISDQGNSPLHF.

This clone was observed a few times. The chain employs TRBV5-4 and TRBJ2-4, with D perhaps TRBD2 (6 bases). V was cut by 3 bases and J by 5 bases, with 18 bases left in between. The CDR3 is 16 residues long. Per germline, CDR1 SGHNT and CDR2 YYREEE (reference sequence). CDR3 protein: CASSWWRGSTENIQYF. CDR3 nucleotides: TGTGCCAGCAGCTGGTGGAGGGGAAGTACGGAAAACATTCAGTACTTC.

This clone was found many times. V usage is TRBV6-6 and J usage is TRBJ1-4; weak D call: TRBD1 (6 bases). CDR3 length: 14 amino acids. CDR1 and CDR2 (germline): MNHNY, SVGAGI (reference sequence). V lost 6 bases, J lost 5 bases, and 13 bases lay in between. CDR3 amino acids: CASRTGSGNEKLFF. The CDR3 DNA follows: TGTGCCAGCAGAACAGGGTCGGGGAATGAAAAACTGTTTTTT.

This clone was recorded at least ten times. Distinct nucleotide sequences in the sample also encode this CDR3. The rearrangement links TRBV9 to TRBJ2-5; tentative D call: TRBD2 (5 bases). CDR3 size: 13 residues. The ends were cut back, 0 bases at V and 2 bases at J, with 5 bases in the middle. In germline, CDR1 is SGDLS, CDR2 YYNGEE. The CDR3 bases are TGTGCCAGCAGCGTAGGCGGGCAAGAGACCCAGTACTTC. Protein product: CASSVGGQETQYF.

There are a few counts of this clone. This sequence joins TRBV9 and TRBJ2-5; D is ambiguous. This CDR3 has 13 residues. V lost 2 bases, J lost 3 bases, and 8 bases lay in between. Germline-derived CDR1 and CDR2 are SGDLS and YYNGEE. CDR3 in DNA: TGTGCCAGCAGCGTTAGTAAGGAAGAGACCCAGTACTTC. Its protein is CASSVSKEETQYF. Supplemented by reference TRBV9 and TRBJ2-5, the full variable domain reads DSGVTQTPKHLITATGQRVTLRCSPRSGDLSVYWYQQSLDQGLQFLIQYYNGEERAKGNILERFSAQQFPDLHSELNLSSLELGDSALYFCASSVSKEETQYFGPGTRLLVL.

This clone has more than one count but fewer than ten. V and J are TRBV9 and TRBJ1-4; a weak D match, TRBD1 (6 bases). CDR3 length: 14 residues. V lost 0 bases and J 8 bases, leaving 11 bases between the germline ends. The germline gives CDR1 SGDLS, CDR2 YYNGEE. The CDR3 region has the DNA TGTGCCAGCAGCGTAGGACAGGTTGGCGAAAAACTGTTTTTT. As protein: CASSVGQVGEKLFF.

The CDR3 protein is CASSPRGASTDTQYF. CDR3 bases: TGTGCCAGCAGCCCCCGGGGGGCCAGCACAGATACGCAGTATTTT. V gene TRBV7-9 combines with J gene TRBJ2-3, with D possibly TRBD2 on 7 matching bases. Germline-derived CDR1 and CDR2 are SEHNR and FQNEAQ (reference sequence). V lost 5 bases to trimming and J lost 0 bases, with 12 bases between them. The CDR3 totals 15 residues.

The CDR3 DNA reads as TGCGCCAGCAGCTTCCTTGATTCACCCCTCCACTTT. It is translated as CASSFLDSPLHF. The chain couples TRBV5-1 to TRBJ1-6; no clear D gene. The CDR3 spans 12 residues. Between the trimmed V and J ends, which lost 2 bases and 8 bases, there was a span of 5 bases. Germline-derived CDR1 and CDR2 are SGHRS and YFSETQ. Based on the CDR3 plus reference TRBV5-1 and TRBJ1-6, the full variable domain is KAGVTQTPRYLIKTRGQQVTLSCSPISGHRSVSWYQQTPGQGLQFLFEYFSETQRNKGNFPGRFSGRQFSNSRSEMNVSTLELGDSALYLCASSFLDSPLHFGNGTRLTVT.

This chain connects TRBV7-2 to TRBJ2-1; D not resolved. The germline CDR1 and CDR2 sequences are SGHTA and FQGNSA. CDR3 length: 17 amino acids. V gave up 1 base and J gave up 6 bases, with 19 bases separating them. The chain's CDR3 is CASSLEFGEKGGNEQFF. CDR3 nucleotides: TGTGCCAGCAGCTTAGAATTTGGGGAAAAGGGTGGCAATGAGCAGTTCTTC. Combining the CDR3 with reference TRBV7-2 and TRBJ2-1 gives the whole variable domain GAGVSQSPSNKVTEKGKDVELRCDPISGHTALYWYRQSLGQGLEFLIYFQGNSAPDKSGLPSDRFSAERTGGSVSTLTIQRTQQEDSAVYLCASSLEFGEKGGNEQFFGPGTRLTVL.

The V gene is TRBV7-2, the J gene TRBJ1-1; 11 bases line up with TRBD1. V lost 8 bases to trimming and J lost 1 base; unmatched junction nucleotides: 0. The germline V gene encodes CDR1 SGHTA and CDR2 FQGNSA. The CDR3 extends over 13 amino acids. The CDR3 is CASGTGGNTEAFF. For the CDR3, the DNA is TGTGCCAGCGGGACAGGGGGGAACACTGAAGCTTTCTTT.